This entry lists 30 T cell receptor beta chains sequenced from one sample in a study of blood T cell repertoires in COVID-19. The assay was immunoSEQ multiplex PCR, and TCRdb's table has in-frame clones only and misses some. The table includes roughly 280,000 clones, 75% to 90% detected once. The sequencing input was peripheral blood. The receptors here all came from an older woman with acute or convalescent COVID-19.

The V gene is TRBV6-2 or TRBV6-3, the J gene TRBJ2-1; D gene unclear. Trimming took 0 bases from V and 0 from J, leaving 6 bases between them. This CDR3 has 15 residues. Germline V lookup: CDR1 MNHEY, CDR2 SVGEGT. The CDR3 nucleotides read TGTGCCAGCAGTTACTCGACTTTCTCCTACAATGAGCAGTTCTTC. Amino acid sequence: CASSYSTFSYNEQFF.

This rearrangement joins TRBV11-2 to TRBJ1-1; perhaps TRBD1 as D (5 bases). This CDR3 contains 14 residues. Germline-derived CDR1 and CDR2 are SGHAT and FQNNGV. The V end lost 3 bases, the J end lost 4 bases, and 12 bases lay between the germline ends. The CDR3 sequence is CASSFRGEGTEAFF. CDR3 coding DNA: TGTGCCAGCAGCTTTCGGGGGGAGGGCACTGAAGCTTTCTTT.

The chain carries TRBV18 and TRBJ2-7, with D possibly being TRBD1 (6 bases). Germline lookup yields CDR1 KGHSH and CDR2 LQKENI. The CDR3 runs to 15 residues. V dropped 2 bases and J dropped 2 bases, with 13 bases sitting between them. The CDR3 loop is CASSPRQVGTYEQYF. The CDR3 region has the DNA TGTGCCAGCTCACCAAGACAGGTAGGGACCTACGAGCAGTACTTC.

The rearrangement uses TRBV20-1 and TRBJ1-4; D remains unclear. In germline, CDR1 is DFQATT, CDR2 SNEGSKA (reference sequence). The CDR3 is made up of 14 amino acids. Trimming pared 3 bases from V and 0 bases from J, leaving 8 bases between. CDR3 region: CSASVGATNEKLFF. DNA of the CDR3: TGCAGTGCTAGTGTCGGGGCAACTAATGAAAAACTGTTTTTT.

This chain links TRBV16 with TRBJ2-1, with TRBD2 matching 15 bases. Germline lookup yields CDR1 KGHSY and CDR2 FQNENV. The CDR3 totals 17 residues. V lost 4 bases, J lost 6 bases, and 7 bases stayed unmatched. The CDR3 bases are TGTGCCAGCAGCCTCCCGGGACTAGCGGGGGGACTCAATGAGCAGTTCTTC. Its translation is CASSLPGLAGGLNEQFF. The variable domain in full, completed from reference TRBV16 and TRBJ2-1, reads GEEVAQTPKHLVRGEGQKAKLYCAPIKGHSYVFWYQQVLKNEFKFLISFQNENVFDETGMPKERFSAKCLPNSPCSLEIQATKLEDSAVYFCASSLPGLAGGLNEQFFGPGTRLTVL.

The chain is built from TRBV7-9 and TRBJ1-6; D call uncertain. Germline-derived CDR1 and CDR2 are SEHNR and FQNEAQ (reference sequence). Between the trimmed V and J ends, which lost 5 bases and 9 bases, there was a span of 17 bases. The CDR3 has 15 amino acids. The CDR3 DNA is TGTGCCAGCAGCCCGGTAGAGGGAGCGACTTCACCCCTCCACTTT. Amino acid sequence: CASSPVEGATSPLHF. Full variable domain (rest looked up from reference TRBV7-9 and TRBJ1-6): DTGVSQNPRHKITKRGQNVTFRCDPISEHNRLYWYRQTLGQGPEFLTYFQNEAQLEKSRLLSDRFSAERPKGSFSTLEIQRTEQGDSAMYLCASSPVEGATSPLHFGNGTRLTVT.

This sequence joins TRBV6-6 and TRBJ2-2; weak D call: TRBD1 (6 bases). This CDR3 contains 14 residues. Germline V CDR1 and CDR2: MNHNY, SVGAGI (reference sequence). V was trimmed by 10 bases and J by 0 bases, leaving 12 bases between them. CDR3 DNA: TGTGCCACTAAGGACAGATCGAACACCGGGGAGCTGTTTTTT. Its protein product is CATKDRSNTGELFF.

J is TRBJ1-2 and V is TRBV11-2; D remains unclear. Trimming cost V 0 bases and J 3 bases, with 8 bases left between them. Germline-derived CDR1 and CDR2 are SGHAT and FQNNGV. This CDR3 is built from 14 residues. The CDR3 spells CASSLEQVDYGYTF. CDR3 sequence (DNA): TGTGCCAGCAGCTTAGAGCAGGTGGACTATGGCTACACCTTC.

In its sample, this clone was seen a few times. The chain combines TRBV5-4 with TRBJ1-3; D gene ambiguous. Germline-derived CDR1 and CDR2 are SGHNT and YYREEE (reference sequence). V was pared by 4 bases and J by 0 bases, with 5 bases between. The CDR3 totals 13 residues. CDR3 coding DNA: TGTGCCAGCAGCGCGGACTCTGGAAACACCATATATTTT. Amino acid sequence: CASSADSGNTIYF.

In DNA, the CDR3 is TGTGCCAGCAGCCGGACAGGGGATGGGGCTGAAGCTTTCTTT. Translated, it gives CASSRTGDGAEAFF. The chain has TRBV14 and TRBJ1-1, with 9 bases identical to TRBD1. The CDR3 totals 14 residues. V shed 4 bases and J 6 bases; nucleotides not matched to a gene: 6. Germline loops: CDR1 SGHDN, CDR2 FVKESK.

This clone was picked up a small number of times. This sequence joins TRBV11-2 and TRBJ2-5, with a tentative D call TRBD2 (7 bases). Trimming cost V 4 bases and J 5 bases, with 17 bases left between them. The CDR3 covers 15 residues. Germline CDR1 SGHAT, CDR2 FQNNGV. In nucleotides, the CDR3 is TGTGCCAGCAGCTACCCGGGGGGCATGGGGGAGACCCAGTACTTC. Encoded protein: CASSYPGGMGETQYF.

About this clone: Just one base apart from a much larger clone, this may be a read error. The chain carries TRBV7-8 and TRBJ2-5; 10 bases line up with TRBD1. V lost 3 bases, J lost 5 bases, and 3 bases stayed unmatched. This CDR3 has 14 residues. CDR1 SGHVS and CDR2 FQNEAQ come from the germline V gene. CDR3 in DNA: TGTGCCAGCAGCTTGACAGGGGGCGAGGAGACCCAGTACTTC. It is translated as CASSLTGGEETQYF. Drawing the rest from reference TRBV7-8 and TRBJ2-5, the complete variable domain is GAGVSQSPRYKVAKRGQDVALRCDPISGHVSLFWYQQALGQGPEFLTYFQNEAQLDKSGLPSDRFFAERPEGSVSTLKIQRTQQEDSAVYLCASSLTGGEETQYFGPGTRLLVL.

V and J are TRBV2 and TRBJ1-1; 7 bases fit TRBD1. Germline V lookup: CDR1 SNHLY, CDR2 FYNNEI. This CDR3 is built from 15 residues. The junction had 6 bases not matched to a gene; V was cut back by 4 bases and J by 1 base. The CDR3: CASSATGDRNTEAFF. The CDR3 DNA reads as TGTGCCAGCAGTGCTACAGGGGACAGGAACACTGAAGCTTTCTTT.

The rearrangement links TRBV30 to TRBJ2-1; 11 bases agree with TRBD1. V dropped 0 bases and J dropped 4; count of bases not matched to a gene: 2. This CDR3 spans 15 amino acids. Germline values: CDR1 GTSNPN, CDR2 SVGIG (reference sequence). The CDR3 nucleotides are TGTGCCTGGAGTGTGGACAGGGGGCAGTACAATGAGCAGTTCTTC. This codes for CAWSVDRGQYNEQFF.

This chain links TRBV19 with TRBJ1-4, with D possibly matching TRBD1 (5 bases). Per the germline V gene, CDR1 is LNHDA and CDR2 is SQIVND (reference sequence). With 3 bases removed from V and 6 bases from J, the gap between germline ends came to 11 bases. The CDR3 length is 14 residues. This CDR3 reads CASSIRPGDEKLFF. As DNA, the CDR3 is TGTGCCAGTAGTATCAGGCCGGGGGATGAAAAACTGTTTTTT.

The gene calls are TRBV4-1 and TRBJ1-5; a weak D match, TRBD1 (5 bases). CDR1 and CDR2 from the germline V gene are MGHRA and YSYEKL. With 6 bases removed from V and 6 bases from J, the gap between germline ends came to 18 bases. This CDR3 comprises 15 residues. CDR3 in amino acids: CASRLTRGDGQPQHF. Written as DNA, the CDR3 is TGCGCCAGCAGACTCACCCGGGGGGATGGTCAGCCCCAGCATTTT.

The chain uses TRBV30 and TRBJ1-1, with a tentative D call TRBD1 (5 bases). CDR3 length: 13 amino acids. CDR1 is GTSNPN and CDR2 is SVGIG in the germline V gene (reference sequence). The ends were cut back, 7 bases at V and 1 base at J, with 13 bases in the middle. This CDR3 reads CASTEDRNTEAFF. CDR3 nucleotides: TGTGCCTCGACCGAAGACAGGAACACTGAAGCTTTCTTT.

The chain is built from TRBV27 and TRBJ2-3, with 7 bases matching TRBD2. There are 18 residues in the CDR3. CDR1 MNHEY and CDR2 SMNVEV come from the germline V gene (reference sequence). The junction had 17 bases not matched to a gene; V was cut back by 7 bases and J by 1 base. The CDR3 here is CASTLRPPTSKGTDTQYF. The CDR3 DNA is TGTGCCAGCACCCTCCGCCCCCCGACTAGCAAGGGCACAGATACGCAGTATTTT.

In this sample, this clone turned up a few times. The V call is TRBV6-4, the J call TRBJ1-2; D remains unclear. The V and J ends lost 0 bases and 6 bases respectively, with 8 bases between them. Germline V lookup: CDR1 MRHNA, CDR2 SNTAGT. The CDR3 covers 13 residues. The CDR3 region has the DNA TGTGCCAGCAGTGACTCGGAGAGGGATGGCTACACCTTC. Its translation is CASSDSERDGYTF.

Points on this clone: Other DNA sequences in this specimen translate into the identical CDR3. The chain uses TRBV11-2 and TRBJ2-3; 10 bases are shared with TRBD1. This CDR3 has 15 residues. Germline CDR1 reads SGHAT; CDR2 reads FQNNGV. V dropped 5 bases and J dropped 5; count of bases not matched to a gene: 7. CDR3 in DNA: TGTGCCAGCAGCCCGACAGGGGGCGCAGGAGATACGCAGTATTTT. It translates to CASSPTGGAGDTQYF.

The sample holds a few counts of this clone. The chain carries TRBV7-2 and TRBJ1-1; D is possibly TRBD1 (5 bases). CDR1 is SGHTA and CDR2 is FQGNSA in the germline V gene. Between the trimmed V and J ends, which lost 3 bases and 5 bases, there was a span of 10 bases. This CDR3 contains 13 residues. CDR3: CASSFGGRTEAFF. The CDR3 coding sequence is TGTGCCAGCAGCTTCGGGGGTCGTACTGAAGCTTTCTTT. The full variable domain, in which reference TRBV7-2 and TRBJ1-1 provide the parts outside the CDR3, is GAGVSQSPSNKVTEKGKDVELRCDPISGHTALYWYRQSLGQGLEFLIYFQGNSAPDKSGLPSDRFSAERTGGSVSTLTIQRTQQEDSAVYLCASSFGGRTEAFFGQGTRLTVV.

This chain uses TRBV5-4 with TRBJ2-2, with 8 positions matching TRBD1. The CDR3 is 17 residues long. The germline CDR1 and CDR2 sequences are SGHNT and YYREEE (reference sequence). V lost 0 bases and J lost 1; bases outside the gene matches: 5. CDR3 region: CASSLGQGPLNTGELFF. CDR3 nucleotide sequence: TGTGCCAGCAGCTTGGGACAGGGGCCCCTGAACACCGGGGAGCTGTTTTTT.

J is TRBJ1-1 and V is TRBV5-5, with D perhaps matching TRBD1 (6 bases). V was trimmed by 7 bases and J by 0 bases, leaving 19 bases between them. Looked up from germline, CDR1 is SGHKS and CDR2 is YYEKEE (reference sequence). This CDR3 spans 16 amino acids. CDR3 in amino acids: CASRTRGTEMNTEAFF. The CDR3 DNA is TGTGCCAGCCGAACCAGGGGAACAGAAATGAACACTGAAGCTTTCTTT.

To note about this clone: The same CDR3 can be traced to other DNA sequences in this sample. V usage is TRBV18 and J usage is TRBJ1-5; no clear D gene. V dropped 2 bases and J dropped 5 bases, with 7 bases sitting between them. Per germline, CDR1 KGHSH and CDR2 LQKENI. The CDR3 extends over 13 amino acids. The CDR3 is CASSPAADQPQHF. Written as DNA, the CDR3 is TGTGCCAGCTCACCAGCGGCGGATCAGCCCCAGCATTTT.

The rearrangement links TRBV5-1 to TRBJ2-3, with TRBD2 matching over 10 bases. The CDR3 sequence is 16 residues long. J was trimmed by 0 bases and V by 1 base; bases with no gene match: 2. Germline V lookup: CDR1 SGHRS, CDR2 YFSETQ. DNA for the CDR3: TGCGCCAGCAGCTTGTTGACTAGCGGGAGCACAGATACGCAGTATTTT. Amino acid sequence: CASSLLTSGSTDTQYF.

V and J are TRBV19 and TRBJ1-6, with a possible D match to TRBD1 (5 bases). Trimming took off 4 bases at V and 10 bases at J, with 17 bases between the two ends. The CDR3 is made up of 15 amino acids. Germline assignment: CDR1 LNHDA and CDR2 SQIVND (reference sequence). The CDR3 sequence is CASSTSLGPHSPLHF. CDR3 in DNA: TGTGCCAGTAGTACCTCACTGGGGCCGCACTCACCCCTCCACTTT.

The chain employs TRBV3-1 (or the pseudogene TRBV3-2) and TRBJ1-2; 9 bases agree with TRBD1. V was clipped by 1 base and J by 7 bases; unmatched bases: 4. The CDR3 spans 14 residues. Germline V gene data show CDR1 as LGHDT and CDR2 as YNNKEL (reference sequence). CDR3 protein: CASSQAGTGSGYTF. The DNA for the CDR3 is TGTGCCAGCAGCCAAGCGGGGACAGGGAGTGGCTACACCTTC.

The rearrangement uses TRBV4-1 and TRBJ1-4, with a possible D match to TRBD1 (6 bases). CDR1 is MGHRA and CDR2 is YSYEKL in the germline V gene. V lost 4 bases to trimming and J lost 5 bases, with 14 bases between them. There are 15 residues in the CDR3. CDR3 coding DNA: TGCGCCAGCAGCCGCTCAGGGGTCTCAAATGAAAAACTGTTTTTT. Translating gives CASSRSGVSNEKLFF.

V usage is TRBV5-1 and J usage is TRBJ1-1; no reliable D call. The CDR3 is made up of 13 amino acids. Looked up from germline, CDR1 is SGHRS and CDR2 is YFSETQ. Trimming stripped 1 base from V and 5 bases from J, with 9 bases between. CDR3 DNA sequence: TGCGCCAGCAGCTTGAACCCGGGGACTGAAGCTTTCTTT. Translated, it gives CASSLNPGTEAFF.

This rearrangement joins TRBV7-9 to TRBJ1-2; the D is unclear. V gave up 2 bases and J gave up 2 bases, with 6 bases separating them. The germline gives CDR1 SEHNR, CDR2 FQNEAQ (reference sequence). The CDR3 runs 13 residues. The CDR3: CASSLSVNYGYTF. The CDR3 nucleotides read TGTGCCAGCAGCTTATCCGTGAACTATGGCTACACCTTC.